The TCR beta chain described here comes from a study of T cells in Graves' hyperthyroidism and ophthalmopathy. This CDR3 is 16 amino acids long. CDR1 is SEHNR and CDR2 is FQNEAQ in the germline V gene (reference sequence). V shed 1 base and J shed 4 bases, with 13 bases lying between them. The table lists this clonotype with many counts. Template material for amplifying TCR beta CDR3 regions consisted of RNA transcripts. The HTBI primer set drove a first-round RT-PCR of the TCR CDR3. TCRdb fed the multiplex PCR reads into MiXCR, producing one record per CDR3 protein. The sample consists of roughly 570,000 distinct CDR3 sequences, more than 45% of them appearing once.

Sequences were obtained from peripheral blood or thyroid tissue (not recorded which). The rearrangement links TRBV7-9 to TRBJ2-2; D perhaps matches TRBD1 (5 bases). The source is an adult woman with Graves' disease, either hyperthyroidism or ophthalmopathy (not recorded which). CDR3 bases: TGTGCCAGCAGCTTAGTCAGGACATACCGCACCGGGGAGCTGTTTTTT. Translating gives CASSLVRTYRTGELFF.